Each of the 14 T cell receptor beta chains below was sequenced from the same sample in a study of blood T cell repertoires in COVID-19. Repertoires were generated with immunoSEQ multiplex PCR, while TCRdb's copy carries only in-frame clones and drops some. The table records approximately 270,000 clones, around nine tenths of them present only once. The sequenced material came from peripheral blood. These receptors were taken from a man in his fifties with acute or convalescent COVID-19.

V gene TRBV10-3 combines with J gene TRBJ1-2; TRBD1 is a possible D gene (6 bases). This CDR3 is 15 amino acids long. V lost 2 bases and J 3 bases, leaving 13 bases between the germline ends. Germline V gene sequence: CDR1 ENHRY, CDR2 SYGVKD. The CDR3 sequence: CAISEPQGLDYGYTF. The CDR3 DNA reads TGTGCCATCAGTGAGCCCCAGGGGCTGGACTATGGCTACACCTTC.

CDR3: CAWSVLESYNEQFF. The CDR3 DNA reads TGTGCCTGGAGTGTACTTGAGTCCTACAATGAGCAGTTCTTC. V usage is TRBV30 and J usage is TRBJ2-1; no clear D. Trimming left V 0 bases short and J 1 base short, with 7 bases between. CDR1 is GTSNPN, CDR2 SVGIG, per germline (reference sequence). This CDR3 region has 14 residues.

This rearrangement joins TRBV2 to TRBJ2-2; D ambiguous. Per germline, CDR1 SNHLY and CDR2 FYNNEI. The CDR3 totals 14 residues. The V end was cut by 6 bases, the J end by 1 base, with 9 bases between. The CDR3 DNA follows: TGTGCCAGCAGCGTAATAGTGAACACCGGGGAGCTGTTTTTT. Residues: CASSVIVNTGELFF.

This chain links TRBV12-5 with TRBJ2-2; 8 bases are shared with TRBD2. This CDR3 has 16 residues. The germline V gene encodes CDR1 LGHNT and CDR2 FRNRAP. With 4 bases clipped from V and 1 base from J, the junction kept 5 bases outside the gene matches. CDR3 amino acids: CASGSSSGGNTGELFF. In nucleotides, the CDR3 is TGTGCTAGTGGTTCCTCCAGCGGGGGGAACACCGGGGAGCTGTTTTTT.

The rearrangement links TRBV18 to TRBJ1-2, with D perhaps matching TRBD1 (6 bases). The CDR3 is 14 amino acids. Trimming took 0 bases from V and 4 from J, leaving 9 bases between them. Per the germline V gene, CDR1 is KGHSH and CDR2 is LQKENI. This CDR3 is CASSPPTGPYGYTF. DNA of the CDR3: TGTGCCAGCTCACCACCGACAGGCCCCTATGGCTACACCTTC.

This clone was seen once. V usage is TRBV4-1 and J usage is TRBJ1-1, with D possibly being TRBD1 (5 bases). CDR1 MGHRA and CDR2 YSYEKL come from the germline V gene. V lost 0 bases and J 11 bases, leaving 13 bases between the germline ends. The CDR3 length is 13 residues. CDR3 sequence reads: CASSQDIQVRAFF. In DNA, the CDR3 is TGCGCCAGCAGCCAAGACATACAGGTTCGTGCTTTCTTT.

The J gene is TRBJ2-7, the V gene TRBV24-1; the match to TRBD2 covers 11 bases. This CDR3 has 14 amino acids. Germline loops: CDR1 KGHDR, CDR2 SFDVKD. V trimming: 3 bases; J trimming: 7 bases; junction bases outside the gene matches: 4. CDR3 amino acids: CATSDPTSGEEQYF. CDR3 bases: TGTGCCACCAGTGATCCGACTAGCGGGGAGGAGCAGTACTTC.

The rearrangement uses TRBV4-2 and TRBJ1-2, with D perhaps matching TRBD1 (6 bases). Germline loops: CDR1 LGHNA, CDR2 YNFKEQ. The CDR3 covers 13 residues. Between the trimmed V and J ends, which lost 0 bases and 5 bases, there was a span of 7 bases. In nucleotides, the CDR3 is TGTGCCAGCAGCCAAGAAGGGGGTTATGGCTACACCTTC. Its translation: CASSQEGGYGYTF.

In its sample, this clone was seen a few times. The chain has TRBV7-9 and TRBJ2-5; 10 bases are shared with TRBD2. Germline V gene sequence: CDR1 SEHNR, CDR2 FQNEAQ (reference sequence). The junction had 13 bases not matched to a gene; V was cut back by 4 bases and J by 5 bases. CDR3 length equals 17 residues. This CDR3 is CASSSYSGGTLGETQYF. The CDR3 DNA is TGTGCCAGCAGCTCATATAGCGGGGGGACCCTCGGGGAGACCCAGTACTTC.

The V gene is TRBV3-1 (or the pseudogene TRBV3-2), the J gene TRBJ1-2; possible D gene TRBD1, 5 bases. The CDR3 extends over 15 amino acids. CDR1 and CDR2 (germline): LGHDT, YNNKEL (reference sequence). Trimming removed 0 bases at V and 8 bases at J, with 16 bases between. As DNA, the CDR3 is TGTGCCAGCAGCCAAGATCCGCCAGGGAATATGGGCTACACCTTC. Its protein is CASSQDPPGNMGYTF.

The chain has TRBV2 and TRBJ2-7, with TRBD2 matching 9 bases. The J segment lost 3 bases and the V segment lost 2 bases, leaving 2 bases of the junction unmatched. Germline values: CDR1 SNHLY, CDR2 FYNNEI. This CDR3 is 14 amino acids long. DNA for the CDR3: TGTGCCAGCAGTGAAAGCGGGGGGAACTACGAGCAGTACTTC. Amino acids: CASSESGGNYEQYF.

This chain's CDR3 is CSVRETGYNEQFF. The CDR3 bases are TGCAGCGTGAGGGAGACAGGCTACAATGAGCAGTTCTTC. This chain links TRBV29-1 with TRBJ2-1; D possibly corresponds to TRBD1 (6 bases). There are 13 residues in the CDR3. CDR1 and CDR2 (germline): SQVTM, ANQGSEA. V was shortened by 6 bases and J by 3 bases, with 12 bases between the two germline ends.

The rearrangement joins TRBV2 to TRBJ1-2; 9 nucleotides agree with TRBD1. Germline V gene lookup returns CDR1 SNHLY and CDR2 FYNNEI. The V segment lost 6 bases and the J segment 7 bases; nucleotides outside the gene matches: 9. This CDR3 is built from 14 residues. DNA of the CDR3: TGTGCCAGCAGCCCCGTGCACAGGGGGCTTGGCTACACCTTC. It encodes CASSPVHRGLGYTF.

The rearrangement uses TRBV2 and TRBJ2-5, with 10 bases matching TRBD1. The CDR3 loop spans 13 amino acids. After removal of 10 bases from V and 4 bases from J, the junction contained 6 bases not matched to a gene. Germline V gene data show CDR1 as SNHLY and CDR2 as FYNNEI. The CDR3 here is CANHGQGGETQYF. The CDR3 nucleotides are TGTGCCAACCACGGACAGGGGGGAGAGACCCAGTACTTC.